This entry lists 20 T cell receptor beta chains sequenced from one sample in a study of T cell responses to AZD1222 COVID-19 vaccine. Produced via immunoSEQ multiplex PCR; TCRdb's table is partial and in-frame only. The sample includes about 94,000 clones, 85% of them seen just once. Sequenced material: peripheral blood, taken 28 days after the second AZD1222 dose. The receptor set was obtained from an adult who received the AZD1222 COVID-19 vaccine.

The sample holds a few counts of this clone. The V gene is TRBV7-3, the J gene TRBJ2-3; tentative D call: TRBD1 (6 bases). From germline, CDR1 is SGHTA and CDR2 FQGTGA. CDR3 length equals 17 residues. V dropped 5 bases and J dropped 0 bases, with 18 bases sitting between them. CDR3 in DNA: TGTGCCAGCAGCCTAAGACCCACACAGGGTAGCACAGATACGCAGTATTTT. It translates to CASSLRPTQGSTDTQYF.

This clone was seen a handful of times. The chain recombines TRBV27 with TRBJ1-1; TRBD1 matches at 8 bases. CDR3 length equals 16 residues. Germline V gene sequence: CDR1 MNHEY, CDR2 SMNVEV (reference sequence). The junction had 4 bases not matched to a gene; V was cut back by 0 bases and J by 1 base. The CDR3 nucleotides read TGTGCCAGCAGTTTATCAGGACAGGGTCCGAACACTGAAGCTTTCTTT. This encodes CASSLSGQGPNTEAFF.

CDR3 DNA sequence: TGTGCCAGCCGGCTAGCGACACCCTACAATGAGCAGTTCTTC. It specifies CASRLATPYNEQFF. V usage is TRBV27 and J usage is TRBJ2-1; D perhaps matches TRBD2 (6 bases). V lost 8 bases, J lost 2 bases, and 13 bases lay in between. The CDR3 is made up of 14 amino acids. From germline, CDR1 is MNHEY and CDR2 SMNVEV (reference sequence).

The chain couples TRBV5-4 to TRBJ2-5; 8 bases agree with TRBD1. The ends lost 1 base at V and 5 bases at J; junction bases unmatched: 4. Per germline, CDR1 SGHNT and CDR2 YYREEE (reference sequence). This CDR3 comprises 14 residues. CDR3 nucleotides: TGTGCCAGCAGCTTGAAGGACAGGGTCGAGACCCAGTACTTC. Amino acids: CASSLKDRVETQYF.

The rearrangement joins TRBV19 to TRBJ2-3; D may be TRBD2 (6 bases). Germline V lookup: CDR1 LNHDA, CDR2 SQIVND (reference sequence). Deletions cut 7 bases from V and 9 bases from J, with 23 bases between. There are 15 residues in the CDR3. The CDR3 protein is CASKEGGAPGSTQYF. CDR3 nucleotides: TGTGCCAGTAAAGAGGGAGGCGCTCCCGGCTCGACGCAGTATTTT.

This clone was seen only once. The rearrangement links TRBV7-2 to TRBJ1-2; no definite D call. The germline V gene has CDR1 SGHTA and CDR2 FQGNSA. The CDR3 has 13 residues. V lost 5 bases and J 13 bases, leaving 20 bases between the germline ends. In DNA, the CDR3 is TGTGCCAGCAGCGAAGGGCGCAGTTTTTCGCGCACCTTC. It translates to CASSEGRSFSRTF.

This sequence joins TRBV25-1 and TRBJ1-5; D is ambiguous. The CDR3 has 15 residues. Between the trimmed V and J ends, which lost 1 base and 3 bases, there was a span of 10 bases. The germline CDR1 and CDR2 sequences are MGHDK and SYGVNS. The CDR3 DNA sequence: TGTGCCAGCAGTGAATCACGTACGGACAATCAGCCCCAGCATTTT. This encodes CASSESRTDNQPQHF.

The DNA of the CDR3 is TGTGCCAGCAGCCATCCGGACAGGTTGAACACCGGGGAGCTGTTTTTT. Translation: CASSHPDRLNTGELFF. This rearrangement joins TRBV3-1 (or the pseudogene TRBV3-2) to TRBJ2-2; 7 bases agree with TRBD1. CDR1 is LGHDT, CDR2 YNNKEL, per germline (reference sequence). The CDR3 sequence is 16 residues long. V lost 3 bases and J lost 1; bases outside the gene matches: 5.

The chain uses TRBV11-2 and TRBJ2-3, with TRBD2 matching over 12 bases. Germline V gene data show CDR1 as SGHAT and CDR2 as FQNNGV. With 5 bases clipped from V and 5 bases from J, the junction kept 8 bases outside the gene matches. This CDR3 region has 16 residues. For the CDR3, the DNA is TGTGCCAGCAGCCAAAGACTAGCGGGGGTGATAGATACGCAGTATTTT. Residues: CASSQRLAGVIDTQYF.

This chain connects TRBV28 to TRBJ1-2, with D possibly being TRBD1 (5 bases). V lost 6 bases, J lost 2 bases, and 7 bases lay in between. There are 12 residues in the CDR3. Germline V lookup: CDR1 MDHEN, CDR2 SYDVKM. The CDR3 sequence: CASRGVNYGYTF. For the CDR3, the DNA is TGTGCCAGCAGAGGGGTAAACTATGGCTACACCTTC.

The chain combines TRBV6-6 with TRBJ2-7; the D is unclear. In germline, CDR1 is MNHNY, CDR2 SVGAGI (reference sequence). V lost 2 bases and J 6 bases, leaving 8 bases between the germline ends. The CDR3 covers 12 residues. The CDR3 protein is CASSYLLFEQYF. Written as DNA, the CDR3 is TGTGCCAGCAGTTACCTCCTCTTCGAGCAGTACTTC.

V gene TRBV25-1 combines with J gene TRBJ1-5; D remains unclear. CDR3 length: 14 residues. Germline V lookup: CDR1 MGHDK, CDR2 SYGVNS. Trimming pared 5 bases from V and 0 bases from J, leaving 8 bases between. The CDR3 DNA follows: TGTGCCAGCAGTCCGATGGGTAGCAATCAGCCCCAGCATTTT. It translates to CASSPMGSNQPQHF. Filled out from reference TRBV25-1 and TRBJ1-5, the complete variable domain reads EADIYQTPRYLVIGTGKKITLECSQTMGHDKMYWYQQDPGMELHLIHYSYGVNSTEKGDLSSESTVSRIRTEHFPLTLESARPSHTSQYLCASSPMGSNQPQHFGDGTRLSIL.

The J gene is TRBJ1-1, the V gene TRBV28; no clear D. CDR1 and CDR2 from the germline V gene are MDHEN and SYDVKM. Trimming stripped 3 bases from V and 4 bases from J, with 9 bases between. The CDR3 has 13 amino acids. The CDR3 spells CASSLVGGTEAFF. The CDR3 DNA is TGTGCCAGCAGTTTGGTTGGTGGCACTGAAGCTTTCTTT.

The rearrangement uses TRBV6-6 and TRBJ2-1; D is undetermined. Germline assignment: CDR1 MNHNY and CDR2 SVGAGI (reference sequence). The ends were cut back, 0 bases at V and 5 bases at J, with 8 bases in the middle. The length of the CDR3 is 14 residues. The CDR3, as DNA: TGTGCCAGCAGTTACTCCCCAATAAACAATGAGCAGTTCTTC. Protein sequence: CASSYSPINNEQFF.

This chain uses TRBV19 with TRBJ2-2; D may be TRBD1 (6 bases). The CDR3 consists of 17 residues. Trimming cost V 3 bases and J 0 bases, with 14 bases left between them. Germline V gives CDR1 LNHDA, CDR2 SQIVND (reference sequence). The CDR3 DNA reads as TGTGCCAGTAGTATTTTTCAAGACAGGACGAACACCGGGGAGCTGTTTTTT. Its translation: CASSIFQDRTNTGELFF. Based on the CDR3 plus reference TRBV19 and TRBJ2-2, the full variable domain is DGGITQSPKYLFRKEGQNVTLSCEQNLNHDAMYWYRQDPGQGLRLIYYSQIVNDFQKGDIAEGYSVSREKKESFPLTVTSAQKNPTAFYLCASSIFQDRTNTGELFFGEGSRLTVL.

The chain links TRBV7-3 to TRBJ1-6; weak D call: TRBD1 (5 bases). V was trimmed by 5 bases and J by 10 bases, leaving 15 bases between them. CDR3 length equals 14 residues. Germline loops: CDR1 SGHTA, CDR2 FQGTGA. This chain's CDR3 is CASSLGGSGSPLHF. CDR3 nucleotides: TGTGCCAGCAGCCTGGGGGGAAGTGGATCACCCCTCCACTTT.

V and J are TRBV10-3 and TRBJ1-3, with D possibly being TRBD1 (5 bases). Trimming took off 4 bases at V and 8 bases at J, with 18 bases between the two ends. Germline CDR1 is ENHRY and CDR2 is SYGVKD. CDR3 size: 15 residues. The CDR3 loop is CAISVGRGDRDTIYF. The CDR3 bases are TGTGCCATCAGTGTTGGAAGAGGGGATCGAGACACCATATATTTT.

The chain uses TRBV18 and TRBJ2-5; D perhaps matches TRBD2 (5 bases). The V gene's germline CDR1 is KGHSH and CDR2 LQKENI. V was pared by 3 bases and J by 2 bases, with 13 bases between. The CDR3 length is 15 residues. The chain's CDR3 is CASSPEGSRQETQYF. The CDR3 nucleotides are TGTGCCAGCTCACCCGAGGGTTCAAGGCAAGAGACCCAGTACTTC.

This CDR3 reads CASSHPTGELFF. CDR3 nucleotide sequence: TGTGCCAGCAGCCATCCTACCGGGGAGCTGTTTTTT. The J gene is TRBJ2-2, the V gene TRBV4-2; D is undetermined. The germline CDR1 and CDR2 sequences are LGHNA and YNFKEQ. The ends were cut back, 3 bases at V and 5 bases at J, with 4 bases in the middle. The CDR3 is 12 amino acids.

The CDR3 DNA reads TGCGCCAGCAGCCAAGACCAGCAGGGATTCGGCTACACCTTC. Encoded protein: CASSQDQQGFGYTF. The chain has TRBV4-3 and TRBJ1-2; the D gene is possibly TRBD1 (5 bases). Looked up from germline, CDR1 is LGHNA and CDR2 is YSLEER. The CDR3 sequence is 14 residues long. Trimming left V 0 bases short and J 8 bases short, with 13 bases between.